These 21 T cell receptor beta chains were sequenced from one sample in a study of neurological immune-mediated disorders. From the 5' RACE reads, TCRdb called clonotypes with MiXCR, one entry per CDR3 protein. The sample lists about 48,000 distinct CDR3 sequences; over 9.5% were seen once. Time point noted: longitudinal time-point 3. The material sequenced was PBMCs. These receptors came from a male donor with HTLV-1-associated myelopathy (HAM/TSP).

This clonotype came up many times. The chain has TRBV3-1 and TRBJ2-2; 8 nucleotides line up with TRBD2. Germline loops: CDR1 LGHDT, CDR2 YNNKEL (reference sequence). Trimming at V came to 3 bases and at J to 3 bases, leaving 9 bases not matched to a gene. The CDR3 is made up of 17 amino acids. The CDR3 is CASSHVAGPGDTGELFF. CDR3 nucleotide sequence: TGTGCCAGCAGCCACGTAGCGGGGCCGGGTGACACCGGGGAGCTGTTTTTT.

The chain links TRBV20-1 to TRBJ1-5, with D perhaps TRBD1 (6 bases). Germline V gene sequence: CDR1 DFQATT, CDR2 SNEGSKA (reference sequence). Trimming removed 0 bases at V and 2 bases at J, with 8 bases between. The CDR3 has 14 residues. The CDR3 nucleotides are TGCAGTGCTAGAGATCGGACAGGCAATCAGCCCCAGCATTTT. Translated, it gives CSARDRTGNQPQHF.

This clonotype showed up many times. V and J are TRBV7-6 and TRBJ2-2, with TRBD2 as a possible D gene (6 bases). Deletions cut 6 bases from V and 4 bases from J, with 12 bases between. The germline gives CDR1 SGHVS, CDR2 FNYEAQ. The CDR3 has 14 residues. The CDR3 region has the DNA TGTGCCAGCAGGGAGACTAGAACCACCGGGGAGCTGTTTTTT. Translated: CASRETRTTGELFF. Combining the CDR3 with reference TRBV7-6 and TRBJ2-2 gives the whole variable domain GAGVSQSPRYKVTKRGQDVALRCDPISGHVSLYWYRQALGQGPEFLTYFNYEAQQDKSGLPNDRFSAERPEGSISTLTIQRTEQRDSAMYRCASRETRTTGELFFGEGSRLTVL.

This clonotype was seen repeatedly, ten times or more. This rearrangement joins TRBV6-5 to TRBJ1-5; D gene uncertain. Looked up from germline, CDR1 is MNHEY and CDR2 is SVGAGI. V lost 0 bases, J lost 5 bases, and 14 bases lay in between. This CDR3 spans 16 amino acids. As DNA, the CDR3 is TGTGCCAGCAGTTACTCGGCCAATTTAGGCTATCAGCCCCAGCATTTT. This gives the protein CASSYSANLGYQPQHF.

This clonotype appeared many times. The rearrangement uses TRBV5-1 and TRBJ1-1; TRBD1 might be the D (5 bases). CDR1 and CDR2 (germline): SGHRS, YFSETQ. The ends were cut back, 4 bases at V and 11 bases at J, with 18 bases in the middle. The CDR3 covers 13 residues. CDR3 bases: TGCGCCAGCAGCCGAGGAGTCAGGGAGAATGCTTTCTTT. Residues: CASSRGVRENAFF.

This clonotype was counted ten times or more. V usage is TRBV19 and J usage is TRBJ1-5; D unclear. Germline values: CDR1 LNHDA, CDR2 SQIVND (reference sequence). This CDR3 region has 13 residues. Between the trimmed V and J ends, which lost 4 bases and 6 bases, there was a span of 10 bases. CDR3 bases: TGTGCCAGTAGTAACCAGGAAGGTCAGCCCCAGCATTTT. This encodes CASSNQEGQPQHF.

In this sample, this clonotype turned up many times. This rearrangement joins TRBV2 to TRBJ1-5; possibly TRBD1 for D (6 bases). Trimming cost V 5 bases and J 1 base, with 15 bases left between them. The germline CDR1 and CDR2 sequences are SNHLY and FYNNEI. The CDR3 consists of 16 residues. The CDR3 bases are TGTGCCAGCAGTCTAGATGGGGGGCGAAGCAATCAGCCCCAGCATTTT. It yields the protein CASSLDGGRSNQPQHF.

Many counts were recorded for this clonotype. J is TRBJ2-2 and V is TRBV5-1, with D tentatively TRBD1 or TRBD2 (5 bases each). Deletions cut 0 bases from V and 0 bases from J, with 6 bases between. Germline CDR1 is SGHRS and CDR2 is YFSETQ. The CDR3 loop spans 15 amino acids. CDR3: CASSLGGANTGELFF. CDR3 sequence (DNA): TGCGCCAGCAGCTTGGGAGGGGCGAACACCGGGGAGCTGTTTTTT. The full variable domain, its missing parts supplied by reference TRBV5-1 and TRBJ2-2, is KAGVTQTPRYLIKTRGQQVTLSCSPISGHRSVSWYQQTPGQGLQFLFEYFSETQRNKGNFPGRFSGRQFSNSRSEMNVSTLELGDSALYLCASSLGGANTGELFFGEGSRLTVL.

This clonotype was recorded many times. This chain uses TRBV12-3 or TRBV12-4 with TRBJ1-6; D is uncertain. V was cut by 5 bases and J by 8 bases, with 10 bases left in between. CDR3 length: 13 residues. The DNA for the CDR3 is TGTGCCAGCAGTCCACTGATGGATTCACCCCTCCACTTT. Encoded protein: CASSPLMDSPLHF.

Only a few counts were recorded for this clonotype. This chain joins TRBV18 and TRBJ1-1; D is undetermined. Germline V gives CDR1 KGHSH, CDR2 LQKENI. The CDR3 extends over 13 amino acids. V was pared by 2 bases and J by 3 bases, with 7 bases between. Written as DNA, the CDR3 is TGTGCCAGCTCACCAGGTAGGGACACTGAAGCTTTCTTT. Protein product: CASSPGRDTEAFF.

This clonotype has ten or more counts. The V and J genes are TRBV20-1 and TRBJ2-1, with TRBD1 matching over 10 bases. Germline V gives CDR1 DFQATT, CDR2 SNEGSKA (reference sequence). V lost 3 bases and J lost 4; bases outside the gene matches: 3. This CDR3 has 14 amino acids. CDR3 DNA: TGCAGTGCTAGTGGGGGACAGGGGTACAATGAGCAGTTCTTC. Its protein is CSASGGQGYNEQFF.

This clonotype occurred many times. The chain links TRBV5-1 to TRBJ2-3; unclear D gene. V gave up 4 bases and J gave up 5 bases, with 11 bases separating them. CDR3 length: 13 residues. Per germline, CDR1 SGHRS and CDR2 YFSETQ. This CDR3 is CASSPGGRDTQYF. CDR3 coding DNA: TGCGCCAGCAGCCCGGGCGGTCGAGATACGCAGTATTTT.

In this sample, this clonotype turned up many times. The chain recombines TRBV20-1 with TRBJ1-1; a possible D gene is TRBD1 (5 bases). Trimming took off 6 bases at V and 1 base at J, with 15 bases between the two ends. CDR3 length: 14 amino acids. CDR1 is DFQATT and CDR2 is SNEGSKA in the germline V gene (reference sequence). Written as DNA, the CDR3 is TGCAGTGCCGACGGGGCAGTCGAGAACACTGAAGCTTTCTTT. This encodes CSADGAVENTEAFF.

This chain joins TRBV6-2 or TRBV6-3 and TRBJ2-4; possible D gene TRBD2, 6 bases. Germline values: CDR1 MNHEY, CDR2 SVGEGT. The germline V and J ends were trimmed by 5 bases and 6 bases, with 8 bases remaining between them. The CDR3 is made up of 12 amino acids. CDR3 DNA sequence: TGTGCCAGCAGTCCGACTAGAAACATTCAGTACTTC. This codes for CASSPTRNIQYF.

This clonotype was observed many times. V is TRBV20-1 and J is TRBJ1-4; no reliable D call. Germline CDR1 is DFQATT and CDR2 is SNEGSKA (reference sequence). The CDR3 loop spans 14 amino acids. V was pared by 0 bases and J by 10 bases, with 15 bases between. Here the CDR3 DNA reads TGCAGTGCTAGAGAGGGCACCACAGTGGGAAAACTGTTTTTT. It yields the protein CSAREGTTVGKLFF.

This clonotype was detected many times. The chain joins TRBV20-1 to TRBJ2-5, with D perhaps matching TRBD2 (6 bases). Germline values: CDR1 DFQATT, CDR2 SNEGSKA (reference sequence). The CDR3 sequence is 12 residues long. V was cut by 3 bases and J by 5 bases, with 10 bases left in between. CDR3 bases: TGCAGTGCTAGGGGGACTTTGGAGACCCAGTACTTC. This codes for CSARGTLETQYF.

This clonotype occurred many times. Here the CDR3 DNA reads TGCGCCAGCAGTGAGGGAACCCCTGGAAACACCATATATTTT. Amino acid sequence: CASSEGTPGNTIYF. V is TRBV5-1 and J is TRBJ1-3; no definite D call. This CDR3 has 14 residues. Between the trimmed V and J ends, which lost 5 bases and 2 bases, there was a span of 11 bases. Germline V lookup: CDR1 SGHRS, CDR2 YFSETQ.

This clonotype was detected many times. The chain links TRBV7-2 to TRBJ2-1; 8 nucleotides match TRBD2. The CDR3 sequence is 15 residues long. Germline CDR1 reads SGHTA; CDR2 reads FQGNSA. The J segment lost 2 bases and the V segment lost 5 bases, leaving 5 bases of the junction unmatched. CDR3: CASSTGTRPYNEQFF. The CDR3 nucleotides are TGTGCCAGCAGCACCGGGACTAGGCCCTACAATGAGCAGTTCTTC.

There are a few counts of this clonotype. The chain is built from TRBV27 and TRBJ2-7; D is tentatively TRBD1 or TRBD2 (5 bases each). V lost 5 bases and J 0 bases, leaving 14 bases between the germline ends. The CDR3 totals 15 residues. CDR1 MNHEY and CDR2 SMNVEV come from the germline V gene (reference sequence). In nucleotides, the CDR3 is TGTGCCAGCAGTCCATGGGACGGCGGCTCCTACGAGCAGTACTTC. Amino acid sequence: CASSPWDGGSYEQYF.

This clonotype was counted many times. V gene TRBV4-2 combines with J gene TRBJ1-5; D unclear. This CDR3 spans 16 amino acids. V was shortened by 5 bases and J by 8 bases, with 22 bases between the two germline ends. Germline V gives CDR1 LGHNA, CDR2 YNFKEQ. This CDR3 is CASSATPSRRVEPQHF. The CDR3 coding sequence is TGTGCCAGCAGCGCGACCCCTAGCAGGAGGGTCGAGCCCCAGCATTTT.

This clonotype was detected many times. V gene TRBV29-1 combines with J gene TRBJ1-1, with D hard to call. Between the trimmed V and J ends, which lost 3 bases and 4 bases, there was a span of 12 bases. CDR1 is SQVTM, CDR2 ANQGSEA, per germline. This CDR3 region has 13 residues. This CDR3 reads CSVEPFEATEAFF. The DNA for the CDR3 is TGCAGCGTTGAGCCCTTCGAGGCCACTGAAGCTTTCTTT.